A selection of T cell receptor beta chains follows, all from one sample in a study of blood T cells in healthy people across ages. TCRdb fed the 5' RACE reads into MiXCR, producing one record per CDR3 protein. Among about 620,000 distinct CDR3 sequences listed, around 21% were seen once. Sequenced sample: blood. These receptors all come from a man between 65 and 85 years old in good health. Each CDR3 is given with its conserved first and last residue. A D gene is named only where the DNA matches it firmly. Clone sizes are given selectively: once, few, many, or a class where the clone is expanded.

V,J,size,D,CDR3,DNA
TRBV28,TRBJ2-4,NA,NA,CASSFGLTKNIQYF,TGTGCCAGCAGTTTTGGGTTAACCAAAAACATTCAGTACTTC
TRBV20-1,TRBJ1-1,NA,NA,CSASETGATEAFF,TGCAGTGCTAGCGAGACCGGGGCCACTGAAGCTTTCTTT
TRBV7-9,TRBJ2-3,NA,TRBD1,CASSLEGQGVTDTQYF,TGTGCCAGCAGCTTAGAAGGACAGGGAGTCACAGATACGCAGTATTTT
TRBV20-1,TRBJ2-3,NA,TRBD1,CSARRDRTSLDTQYF,TGCAGTGCTAGAAGGGACAGGACAAGTCTAGATACGCAGTATTTT
TRBV19,TRBJ2-1,few,TRBD2,CASSIGAGLTNEQFF,TGTGCCAGTAGTATTGGAGCGGGGTTAACTAATGAGCAGTTCTTC
TRBV2,TRBJ2-1,NA,NA,CASSTRASWGEQFF,TGTGCCAGCAGTACCCGGGCCTCTTGGGGTGAGCAGTTCTTC
TRBV20-1,TRBJ1-6,NA,NA,CSARDLGGLYNSPLHF,TGCAGTGCTAGAGATCTCGGGGGTCTTTATAATTCACCCCTCCACTTT
TRBV6-2/TRBV6-3,TRBJ2-2,once,TRBD2,CASSNLQGLAGGIIYTGELFF,TGTGCCAGCAGCAACCTCCAGGGACTAGCGGGAGGTATTATTTACACCGGGGAGCTGTTTTTT
TRBV18,TRBJ2-1,NA,NA,CASSPLGQVGHEQFF,TGTGCCAGCTCCCCATTGGGACAAGTCGGCCATGAGCAGTTCTTC
TRBV28,TRBJ2-4,many,TRBD2,CASSEPSGGNIQYF,TGTGCCAGCAGTGAACCTAGCGGGGGAAACATTCAGTACTTC
TRBV4-3,TRBJ2-1,few,TRBD1,CASSQDWDRVYNEQFF,TGCGCCAGCAGCCAAGATTGGGACAGGGTTTACAATGAGCAGTTCTTT
TRBV19,TRBJ2-1,NA,TRBD2,CASRGTSGRHNEQFF,TGTGCCAGTAGGGGGACTAGCGGGAGGCACAATGAGCAGTTCTTC
TRBV12-3/TRBV12-4,TRBJ2-1,few,NA,CASSLQLEWSDEQFF,TGTGCCAGCAGTCTTCAGCTAGAATGGTCGGATGAGCAGTTCTTC
TRBV27,TRBJ2-4,NA,TRBD2,CASRRTSGGGNIQYF,TGTGCCAGCAGAAGGACTAGCGGGGGGGGGAACATTCAGTACTTC
TRBV4-1,TRBJ2-3,NA,NA,CASSLYQQGNTDTQYF,TGCGCCAGCAGCCTATATCAGCAGGGGAACACAGATACGCAGTATTTT
TRBV28,TRBJ2-1,NA,NA,CASSTPGLPSYNEQFF,TGTGCCAGCAGTACACCGGGACTCCCCTCCTACAATGAGCAGTTCTTC
TRBV7-2,TRBJ2-1,few,TRBD2,CASRTPGLASNEQFF,TGTGCCAGCAGGACCCCGGGACTAGCAAGCAATGAGCAGTTCTTC
TRBV7-2,TRBJ2-1,NA,NA,CASSWGHGRGYNEQFF,TGTGCCAGCAGCTGGGGACACGGTAGGGGCTACAATGAGCAGTTCTTC